This entry is about one T cell receptor beta chain. This entry belongs to a study of blood T cell repertoires in COVID-19. The method was immunoSEQ multiplex PCR; TCRdb's version includes in-frame clones alone and lacks a portion of them. The data show approximately 350,000 clones, about 88% seen once. The CDR3 length is 15 residues. With V trimmed by 4 bases and J by 4 bases, 4 bases remained unmatched. The germline gives CDR1 MNHEY, CDR2 SMNVEV (reference sequence). This receptor was taken from a woman between 55 and 75 years old with COVID-19, enrolled during active disease. Sequencing was carried out using peripheral blood. The gene calls are TRBV27 and TRBJ1-2, with 12 nucleotides matching TRBD1. CDR3 sequence reads: CASSSGQGAFYGYTF. The CDR3 DNA follows: TGTGCCAGCAGTTCGGGACAGGGGGCCTTCTATGGCTACACCTTC.